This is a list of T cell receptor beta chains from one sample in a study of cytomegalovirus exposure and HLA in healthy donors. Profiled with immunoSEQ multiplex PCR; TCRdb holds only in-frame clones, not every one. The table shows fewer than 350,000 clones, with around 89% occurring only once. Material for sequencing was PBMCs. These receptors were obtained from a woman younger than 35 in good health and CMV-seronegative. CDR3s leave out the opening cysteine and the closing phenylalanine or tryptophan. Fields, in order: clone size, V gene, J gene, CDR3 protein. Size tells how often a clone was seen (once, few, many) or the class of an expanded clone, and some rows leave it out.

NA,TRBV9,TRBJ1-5,ASSVDGGQNQPQH
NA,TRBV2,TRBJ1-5,ASSEFPGQDQPQH
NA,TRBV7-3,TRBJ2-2,ASSPTGENTGELF
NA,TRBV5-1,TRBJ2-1,ASSLGQNSYNEQF
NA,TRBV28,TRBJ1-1,ASSLERGGMNTEAF
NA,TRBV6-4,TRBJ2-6,ASSDDRASGANVLT
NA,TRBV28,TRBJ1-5,ASSPRTGGQNQPQH
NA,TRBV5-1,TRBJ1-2,ASSPAGLGYGYT
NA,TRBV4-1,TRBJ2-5,ASSQVGGTGETQY
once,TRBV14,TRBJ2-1,ASSPRLAGAYNEQF
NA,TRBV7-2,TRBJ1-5,ASSSFSVEPQH
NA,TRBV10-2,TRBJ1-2,ASSESKGQAHYGYT
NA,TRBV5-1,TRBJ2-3,ASSSDRGNTDTQY
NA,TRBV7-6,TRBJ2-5,ASSLGTSEAETQY
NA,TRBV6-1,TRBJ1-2,ASRGTGPIIRYT
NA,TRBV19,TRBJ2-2,ASSAYAGTGELF
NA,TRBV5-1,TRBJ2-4,ASSLVRGQGVQDIQY
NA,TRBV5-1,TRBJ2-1,ASSLRQGTYNEQF
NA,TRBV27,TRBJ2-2,ASHQPGQGASGELF
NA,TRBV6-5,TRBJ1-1,ASSYTGHTEAF
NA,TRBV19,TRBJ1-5,ASHRAGQPQH
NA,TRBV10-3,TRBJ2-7,AIRSWMREGSYEQY
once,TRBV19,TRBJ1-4,ARVSVKINEKLF
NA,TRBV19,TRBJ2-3,ASSIVLADTQY
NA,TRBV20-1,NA,SAENRELF
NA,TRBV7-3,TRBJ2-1,ASSYNELADSYNEQF
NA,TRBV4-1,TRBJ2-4,ASSQDEQGGSGIQY
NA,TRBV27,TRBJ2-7,ASSTTYEQY
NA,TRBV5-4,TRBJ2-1,ASSIRVNEQF
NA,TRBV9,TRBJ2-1,ASSAIWTGGGNEQF
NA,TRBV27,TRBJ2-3,ASSPDPSGDTQY
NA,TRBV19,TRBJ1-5,ASSIDGTRDQPQH
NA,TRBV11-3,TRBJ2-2,ATGQGPTGELF
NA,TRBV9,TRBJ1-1,ASSVDRETGNTEAF
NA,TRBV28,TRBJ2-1,ASSLASGSVEQF
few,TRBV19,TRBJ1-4,ASSPQGVGEKLF
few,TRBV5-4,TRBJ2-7,ASSLSRGNYEQY
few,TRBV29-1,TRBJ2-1,SGTSGRVYNEQF
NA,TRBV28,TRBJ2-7,ASSSPAEVGEQY
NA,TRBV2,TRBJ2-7,ASSEAPLPFEQY
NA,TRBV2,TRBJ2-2,ASVRGAGGTGELF
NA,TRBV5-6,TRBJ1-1,ASSSPGTPWGAF
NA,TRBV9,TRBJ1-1,ASSPPRDTEAF
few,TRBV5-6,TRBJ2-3,ASSWPSSDTQY
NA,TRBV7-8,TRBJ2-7,ASSPSITSYEQY
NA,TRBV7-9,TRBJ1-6,ASSVRGAESPLH
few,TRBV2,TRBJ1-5,ASSAGQGNQPQH
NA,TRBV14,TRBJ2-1,ASRPTSGPSYNEQF
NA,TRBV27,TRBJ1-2,ATRVPGGNYGYT
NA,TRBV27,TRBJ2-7,ASGTSGPEQY